This T cell receptor (beta chain) was obtained from a study of PD-1 blockade in classical Hodgkin lymphoma. Germline loops: CDR1 KGHSH, CDR2 LQKENI. This CDR3 has 14 amino acids. The junction had 8 bases not matched to a gene; V was cut back by 5 bases and J by 6 bases. Study-wide results and limits: The baseline diversity of complete responders showed similarity to that of newly diagnosed patients. TCR diversity rose significantly by C4D1 in CD4+ but not CD8+ cells. Repertoires differed for reasons still undefined, possibly disease activity or prior therapy. Healthy donors reportedly exceeded newly diagnosed patients in baseline TCR diversity.

Every patient experienced relapse after autologous stem cell transplantation, and brentuximab vedotin exposure varied. Magnetic negative selection of thawed PBMCs yielded the CD8+ T cells. Turning to this clone: Its antigen remains unidentified.

Method: immunoSEQ multiplex PCR; TCRdb's copy keeps in-frame clones and lacks some. The sample includes about 27,000 clones, around nine tenths of them seen just once. The rearrangement links TRBV18 to TRBJ2-7, with 9 bases fitting TRBD1. This material consisted of CD8+ T cells from blood, taken at baseline. This clonotype was obtained from a human donor with classical Hodgkin lymphoma. The CDR3 coding sequence is TGTGCCAGCTCAACGACCGGGACAGGGCGCGAGCAGTACTTC. Encoded protein: CASSTTGTGREQYF.